This TCR beta chain was sequenced during a study of naive and memory T cell subsets. The beta constant-region primer was an equimolar mix of two oligonucleotides covering TRBC1 and TRBC2. TCRdb used MiXCR to reprocess the UMI-ligation and nested PCR reads, holding one entry per CDR3 protein. The sample carries 120,000 to 150,000 distinct CDR3 sequences, more than 15% recorded once. Study findings and constraints: In naive cells, over 90% of TCR sequences were seen only once.

Remarks on this clonotype: Its antigen remains unidentified.

The clonotype comes from a human donor in good health. Sequenced material: naive CD4+ T cells from blood.

The CDR3 spells CASSLGPSGSDTQYF. The CDR3 bases are TGTGCCAGCAGCTTAGGCCCTAGCGGGAGTGATACGCAGTATTTT. V is TRBV5-6 and J is TRBJ2-3, with 10 bases lining up with TRBD2. V dropped 2 bases and J dropped 6; count of bases not matched to a gene: 6. CDR1 and CDR2 (germline): SGHDT, YYEEEE. This CDR3 spans 15 amino acids.